This is a list of T cell receptor beta chains from one sample in a study of CD8 T cells in ankylosing spondylitis. TCRdb processed the 5' RACE reads anew with MiXCR; each CDR3 protein has one entry. The table has 100,000 to 150,000 distinct CDR3 sequences, about a sixth seen once. Sequenced material: blood, either unsorted or a sorted T cell fraction (not recorded which). The receptors come from a male donor with ankylosing spondylitis. CDR3s include the opening cysteine and the closing phenylalanine or tryptophan. Size is stated for part of the rows, as once, few or many counts, or as a class when the clone is expanded.

clone size | J gene | V gene | CDR3 protein
NA | TRBJ1-4 | TRBV27 | CASSLFGGLREKLFF
once | TRBJ2-4 | TRBV28 | CASSVAKNIQYF
many | TRBJ2-7 | TRBV7-2 | CASSPLYEQYF
NA | TRBJ2-2 | TRBV6-1 | CASYGDRRPDKSTGELFF
NA | TRBJ2-5 | TRBV7-6 | CASSLAAGGLQETQYF
NA | TRBJ2-7 | TRBV7-8 | CASSLVAGSSYEQYF
NA | TRBJ2-3 | TRBV4-1 | CASSQGQPSSYTDTQYF
NA | TRBJ1-3 | TRBV9 | CASSVEGQGAFGNTIYF
NA | TRBJ2-5 | TRBV14 | CASSSGTGGLETQYF
few | TRBJ2-3 | TRBV11-2 | CASSSTFRSTDTQYF
few | TRBJ2-1 | TRBV7-7 | CASRASGSYEQFF
many | TRBJ2-1 | TRBV7-6 | CASSESGYSPKYNEQFF
few | TRBJ1-5 | TRBV20-1 | CSARNRDSDAEEFNQPQHF
few | TRBJ2-7 | TRBV4-1 | CASSQDPSGRSLSYEQYF
NA | TRBJ2-2 | TRBV12-3/TRBV12-4 | CASSPGPLFDTGELFF
NA | TRBJ1-1 | TRBV10-3 | CAIRPSTGGVTEAFF
few | TRBJ2-1 | TRBV9 | CASSVATSGSPRYNEQFF
few | TRBJ1-2 | TRBV7-6 | CASSSRFGYTF
few | TRBJ2-1 | TRBV7-6 | CASSFVLAGENNEQFF
many | TRBJ2-3 | TRBV6-1 | CASIPLKSGSGWDTQYF
NA | TRBJ2-1 | TRBV14 | CASSQVTAGNYNEQFF
NA | TRBJ2-5 | TRBV6-2/TRBV6-3 | CASSTRAGGETQYF
NA | TRBJ2-1 | TRBV4-1 | CASSQDRGGQQFF
NA | TRBJ2-7 | TRBV5-5 | CASSHKQGYEQYF
few | TRBJ2-7 | TRBV12-3/TRBV12-4 | CASSISGRGTYEQYF
NA | TRBJ2-7 | TRBV27 | CASSFFSGRGYEQYF
NA | TRBJ2-2 | TRBV6-1 | CASSEFPGTSDGGELFF
many | TRBJ1-1 | TRBV29-1 | CSVVGTEAFF
NA | TRBJ2-2 | TRBV27 | CASSLGPYSTGELFF
NA | TRBJ1-1 | TRBV20-1 | CSARDRHRPGDRALFF
NA | TRBJ2-5 | TRBV20-1 | CSATDQGALRETQYF
few | TRBJ2-1 | TRBV5-1 | CASSSTDKYNEQFF
NA | TRBJ2-6 | TRBV29-1 | CSVEESRGSGANVLTF
NA | TRBJ2-7 | TRBV29-1 | CSVEGTRFEQYF
NA | TRBJ2-1 | TRBV2 | CASKAAGVYNEQFF
NA | TRBJ2-7 | TRBV3-1 | CASSRQGFYEQYF
few | TRBJ1-2 | TRBV10-3 | CAISETVRGYTF
NA | TRBJ1-1 | TRBV7-8 | CASSSIRGRGNWLNTEAFF
few | TRBJ2-2 | TRBV7-2 | CASDALGAGELFF
few | TRBJ1-1 | TRBV5-1 | CASSLGQTNTEAFF
NA | TRBJ2-7 | TRBV27 | CASSKGTGGAREQYF
few | TRBJ2-7 | TRBV12-3/TRBV12-4 | CASSFTIYEQYF
few | TRBJ2-1 | TRBV27 | CASSFPGLGINNEQFF
NA | TRBJ2-7 | TRBV20-1 | CSARTSGRAKYEQYF
few | TRBJ2-1 | TRBV19 | CASSPDNYNEQFF
many | TRBJ2-2 | TRBV12-3/TRBV12-4 | CAISGGTGEAGELFF
NA | TRBJ2-7 | TRBV7-6 | CASSLATGVLYEQYF
few | TRBJ2-5 | TRBV7-9 | CASSMTGNQETQYF
NA | TRBJ2-1 | TRBV12-3/TRBV12-4 | CASSPGTSFYNEQFF